This TCR beta chain was found in a study of long-term antiretroviral therapy in people with HIV. Notes on the study in general: The clones with expansion before ART were dominant in the repertoire at all time points.

Remarks on this clone: What it recognizes is unknown.

Survey level was the resolution at which the v3.0 immunoSEQ assay ran. TCRdb's copy holds only in-frame clones and misses some; the assay was immunoSEQ multiplex PCR. Altogether roughly 18,000 clones are present, roughly 89% being singletons, with the ten largest covering around a tenth. This CDR3 contains 14 residues. Germline-derived CDR1 and CDR2 are MNHNS and SASEGT. Deletions cut 8 bases from V and 4 bases from J, with 12 bases between. This TCR came from a man aged 45-60 years with HIV. The chain is built from TRBV6-1 and TRBJ2-6, with unresolved D. The starting material was unsorted PBMCs, obtained 3 years after starting antiretroviral therapy. The CDR3 sequence is CASRTDPGANVLTF. CDR3 DNA: TGTGCCAGCCGGACGGACCCAGGGGCCAACGTCCTGACTTTC.